Following are 27 T cell receptor beta chains from one sample sequenced in a study of cytomegalovirus exposure and HLA in healthy donors. 13 Jbeta primers and 60 Vbeta primers were used for the PCR. Assay: immunoSEQ multiplex PCR; the TCRdb copy retains only in-frame clones and omits some. Counted here are some 120,000 clones, over 60% occurring once; the ten biggest clones make up roughly 2%. Sequenced: PBMCs. The receptors were sampled from a woman aged 30 to 39 in good health and CMV-seronegative.

This clone appeared a single time. Mismatch with germline at one junction end may stem from a read error. The V and J genes are TRBV9 and TRBJ2-2, with a possible D match to TRBD2 (5 bases). Germline CDR1 is SGDLS and CDR2 is YYNGEE. The CDR3 spans 16 residues. Here the CDR3 reads CASSVAPVANTGELFF. CDR3 sequence (DNA): TGTGCCAGCAGCGTAGCTCCGGTAGCGAATACCGGGGAGCTGTTTTTT. The full variable domain, in which reference TRBV9 and TRBJ2-2 provide the parts outside the CDR3, is DSGVTQTPKHLITATGQRVTLRCSPRSGDLSVYWYQQSLDQGLQFLIQYYNGEERAKGNILERFSAQQFPDLHSELNLSSLELGDSALYFCASSVAPVANTGELFFGEGSRLTVL.

This sequence joins TRBV30 and TRBJ1-4, with 11 bases lining up with TRBD1. CDR1 is GTSNPN, CDR2 SVGIG, per germline (reference sequence). The CDR3 length is 17 residues. The J segment lost 7 bases and the V segment lost 4 bases, leaving 14 bases of the junction unmatched. CDR3 loop: CAWKTRWGTGGSEKLFF. The CDR3 coding sequence is TGTGCCTGGAAGACACGCTGGGGGACAGGGGGAAGTGAAAAACTGTTTTTT.

The chain joins TRBV4-3 to TRBJ2-3; TRBD2 might be the D (6 bases). CDR3 length: 16 residues. Germline assignment: CDR1 LGHNA and CDR2 YSLEER. The V and J ends lost 1 base and 2 bases respectively, with 13 bases between them. Here the CDR3 reads CASSQVPGDPTDTQYF. The CDR3, as DNA: TGCGCCAGCAGCCAAGTTCCGGGAGACCCCACAGATACGCAGTATTTT.

This sequence joins TRBV7-9 and TRBJ2-5, with TRBD2 matching 11 bases. The CDR3 consists of 15 residues. V was clipped by 5 bases and J by 3 bases; unmatched bases: 5. CDR1 is SEHNR, CDR2 FQNEAQ, per germline (reference sequence). In DNA form, the CDR3 reads TGTGCCAGCAGCAGAGGGACTAGCGGAAAAGAGACCCAGTACTTC. It is translated as CASSRGTSGKETQYF. The full variable domain, rest sourced from reference TRBV7-9 and TRBJ2-5, is DTGVSQNPRHKITKRGQNVTFRCDPISEHNRLYWYRQTLGQGPEFLTYFQNEAQLEKSRLLSDRFSAERPKGSFSTLEIQRTEQGDSAMYLCASSRGTSGKETQYFGPGTRLLVL.

The chain uses TRBV2 and TRBJ1-5; D possibly corresponds to TRBD1 (5 bases). V lost 11 bases to trimming and J lost 0 bases, with 20 bases between them. Germline CDR1 reads SNHLY; CDR2 reads FYNNEI. CDR3 size: 16 residues. Written as DNA, the CDR3 is TGTGCCGGCATTCCTGGGGGGATAAATAGCAATCAGCCCCAGCATTTT. The encoded protein is CAGIPGGINSNQPQHF.

DNA for the CDR3: TGTGCCAGCAGTGCCTTAGGAGGGTCAACTAATGAAAAACTGTTTTTT. Its translation is CASSALGGSTNEKLFF. This sequence joins TRBV2 and TRBJ1-4; D ambiguous. Germline V gene sequence: CDR1 SNHLY, CDR2 FYNNEI. Trimming cost V 4 bases and J 0 bases, with 12 bases left between them. This CDR3 comprises 16 residues. Supplemented by reference TRBV2 and TRBJ1-4, the full variable domain reads EPEVTQTPSHQVTQMGQEVILRCVPISNHLYFYWYRQILGQKVEFLVSFYNNEISEKSEIFDDQFSVERPDGSNFTLKIRSTKLEDSAMYFCASSALGGSTNEKLFFGSGTQLSVL.

This chain joins TRBV5-4 and TRBJ2-1, with a tentative D call TRBD2 (6 bases). Germline V gene lookup returns CDR1 SGHNT and CDR2 YYREEE (reference sequence). CDR3 length equals 18 residues. The ends were cut back, 4 bases at V and 0 bases at J, with 20 bases in the middle. CDR3 residues: CASSHGGAGMSSYNEQFF. Here the CDR3 DNA reads TGTGCCAGCAGCCATGGCGGGGCGGGAATGAGCTCCTACAATGAGCAGTTCTTC.

This clone was detected a few times. The CDR3 is CASSDLGLAGVRDLYEQYF. The CDR3 DNA reads as TGTGCCAGCAGCGACCTTGGACTAGCGGGAGTTCGGGACCTCTACGAGCAGTACTTC. The gene calls are TRBV11-2 and TRBJ2-7; 13 bases agree with TRBD2. After removal of 5 bases from V and 3 bases from J, the junction contained 16 bases not matched to a gene. The CDR3 covers 19 residues. CDR1 is SGHAT and CDR2 is FQNNGV in the germline V gene.

The CDR3 DNA reads TGTGCCAGCAGCAGACAGGGGGGAACTAATGAAAAACTGTTTTTT. This translates into CASSRQGGTNEKLFF. The V and J genes are TRBV5-4 and TRBJ1-4; 9 bases are shared with TRBD1. The CDR3 covers 15 residues. The J segment lost 1 base and the V segment lost 4 bases, leaving 2 bases of the junction unmatched. The germline V gene encodes CDR1 SGHNT and CDR2 YYREEE (reference sequence).

Only one count was recorded for this clone. This chain uses TRBV25-1 with TRBJ2-7, with a weak D call TRBD2 (6 bases). Germline V lookup: CDR1 MGHDK, CDR2 SYGVNS. Between the trimmed V and J ends, which lost 6 bases and 2 bases, there was a span of 17 bases. This CDR3 comprises 15 residues. CDR3 sequence reads: CASSLSGYATYEQYF. The CDR3 region has the DNA TGTGCCAGCAGCCTGAGCGGGTACGCTACCTACGAGCAGTACTTC.

This clone appeared once. The gene calls are TRBV6-1 and TRBJ2-7, with 13 bases matching TRBD2. Germline CDR1 is MNHNS and CDR2 is SASEGT. This CDR3 is built from 17 residues. Trimming removed 4 bases from V and 3 bases from J; junction bases left unmatched: 9. The CDR3 DNA is TGTGCCAGCAGTGGGGGGACTAGCGGGATTTCGGGCTACGAGCAGTACTTC. Translated: CASSGGTSGISGYEQYF.

This sequence joins TRBV4-1 and TRBJ1-5; 8 bases are shared with TRBD1. The CDR3 runs to 17 residues. V gave up 6 bases and J gave up 3 bases; unmatched junction bases: 13. The germline V gene has CDR1 MGHRA and CDR2 YSYEKL. CDR3 DNA: TGCGCCAGCAGTAACACCCGAAAGACAGGGGTCAATCAGCCCCAGCATTTT. It translates to CASSNTRKTGVNQPQHF.

As concerns this clone: Other DNA variants within this sample encode the same CDR3. The chain combines TRBV18 with TRBJ1-1, with D possibly matching TRBD1 (6 bases). Germline CDR1 is KGHSH and CDR2 is LQKENI. Trimming left V 4 bases short and J 2 bases short, with 8 bases between. This CDR3 is built from 13 residues. CDR3: CASSRGQNTEAFF. CDR3 sequence (DNA): TGTGCCAGCTCACGGGGACAAAACACTGAAGCTTTCTTT.

The chain is built from TRBV9 and TRBJ1-6; 9 nucleotides align to TRBD1. V dropped 1 base and J dropped 8; count of bases not matched to a gene: 4. In germline, CDR1 is SGDLS, CDR2 YYNGEE. CDR3 length: 15 residues. The CDR3 nucleotides read TGTGCCAGCAGCGTAACAGGGGGCTCAGATTCACCCCTCCACTTT. Encoded protein: CASSVTGGSDSPLHF.

This chain links TRBV10-3 with TRBJ1-5, with TRBD1 matching 8 bases. This CDR3 is built from 15 residues. V was pared by 6 bases and J by 2 bases, with 6 bases of the junction left unmatched. Germline-derived CDR1 and CDR2 are ENHRY and SYGVKD. For the CDR3, the DNA is TGTGCCATCAGCACGGACAGGGAGGGCAATCAGCCCCAGCATTTT. It translates to CAISTDREGNQPQHF.

A few counts support this clone. This chain links TRBV19 with TRBJ2-7; a weak D match, TRBD1 (5 bases). This CDR3 spans 14 amino acids. Germline values: CDR1 LNHDA, CDR2 SQIVND (reference sequence). V was trimmed by 4 bases and J by 4 bases, leaving 14 bases between them. CDR3 region: CASSNQGPPYEQYF. In DNA form, the CDR3 reads TGTGCCAGTAGTAACCAGGGCCCCCCTTACGAGCAGTACTTC.

This chain uses TRBV7-2 with TRBJ2-5, with D maybe TRBD2 (5 bases). The CDR3 has 15 amino acids. The germline V gene has CDR1 SGHTA and CDR2 FQGNSA. Trimming left V 5 bases short and J 2 bases short, with 15 bases between. The CDR3 spells CASSRSVRKQETQYF. CDR3 DNA: TGTGCCAGCAGCCGTAGCGTGAGAAAGCAAGAGACCCAGTACTTC.

V is TRBV7-3 and J is TRBJ1-2; the match to TRBD1 covers 9 bases. CDR3 length equals 15 residues. Trimming took 5 bases from V and 5 from J; bases not matched to a gene: 9. Germline values: CDR1 SGHTA, CDR2 FQGTGA. The CDR3 here is CASSPHPGQGYGYTF. CDR3 coding DNA: TGTGCCAGCAGCCCCCACCCGGGACAGGGATATGGCTACACCTTC. Supplemented by reference TRBV7-3 and TRBJ1-2, the full variable domain reads GAGVSQTPSNKVTEKGKYVELRCDPISGHTALYWYRQSLGQGPEFLIYFQGTGAADDSGLPNDRFFAVRPEGSVSTLKIQRTERGDSAVYLCASSPHPGQGYGYTFGSGTRLTVV.

The chain joins TRBV4-1 to TRBJ2-7; TRBD1 aligns across 8 bases. V shed 1 base, J shed 10 bases, and the junction held 9 bases outside the gene matches. The V gene's germline CDR1 is MGHRA and CDR2 YSYEKL. The CDR3 runs 14 residues. CDR3 in DNA: TGCGCCAGCAGCCAAGCCCCTGGACAGGGAATTCAGTACTTC. It specifies CASSQAPGQGIQYF.

CDR3 in amino acids: CASARLAGRTDTQYF. For the CDR3, the DNA is TGTGCCAGCGCTAGACTAGCGGGACGCACAGATACGCAGTATTTT. This chain connects TRBV6-1 to TRBJ2-3, with TRBD2 identical over 11 bases. The CDR3 is 15 amino acids. CDR1 is MNHNS, CDR2 SASEGT, per germline. V shed 8 bases, J shed 1 base, and the junction held 5 bases outside the gene matches.

The chain carries TRBV7-9 and TRBJ2-1, with a weak D call TRBD1 (6 bases). V lost 0 bases, J lost 3 bases, and 18 bases lay in between. CDR3 length: 18 amino acids. Germline V CDR1 and CDR2: SEHNR, FQNEAQ (reference sequence). CDR3 sequence (DNA): TGTGCCAGCAGCTTAGCCCTAAGACAGGTACGACTCTACAATGAGCAGTTCTTC. Its translation is CASSLALRQVRLYNEQFF.

This clone was counted between two and nine times. The J gene is TRBJ2-1, the V gene TRBV29-1, with 13 bases aligning to TRBD2. Germline CDR1 and CDR2: SQVTM and ANQGSEA. The CDR3 runs 16 residues. J lost 8 bases, V lost 1 base, and 8 bases had no gene match. CDR3 sequence: CSVEGTSGRALDEQFF. CDR3 sequence (DNA): TGCAGCGTTGAAGGAACTAGCGGGAGGGCCCTCGATGAGCAGTTCTTC.

This clone was recorded a few times. The rearrangement uses TRBV7-2 and TRBJ2-5; possible D gene TRBD2, 5 bases. CDR1 is SGHTA and CDR2 is FQGNSA in the germline V gene. The CDR3 is made up of 14 amino acids. Trimming removed 2 bases at V and 3 bases at J, with 10 bases between. CDR3 loop: CASSLPSGKETQYF. In nucleotides, the CDR3 is TGTGCCAGCAGCTTACCCAGCGGAAAAGAGACCCAGTACTTC.

This clone appeared a few times. This chain links TRBV27 with TRBJ2-7; perhaps TRBD1 as D (7 bases). Per the germline V gene, CDR1 is MNHEY and CDR2 is SMNVEV (reference sequence). This CDR3 spans 14 amino acids. Deletions cut 5 bases from V and 3 bases from J, with 14 bases between. The CDR3 bases are TGTGCCAGCAGTATTCAGGGGGGATTCTACGAGCAGTACTTC. This codes for CASSIQGGFYEQYF.

The rearrangement uses TRBV25-1 and TRBJ2-7, with 9 bases aligning to TRBD2. Trimming at V came to 1 base and at J to 2 bases, leaving 9 bases not matched to a gene. CDR1 is MGHDK, CDR2 SYGVNS, per germline. This CDR3 spans 17 amino acids. CDR3 nucleotide sequence: TGTGCCAGCAGTGAATCCACACGACTAGCGGAGACCTACGAGCAGTACTTC. This encodes CASSESTRLAETYEQYF.

The rearrangement uses TRBV9 and TRBJ1-4; D ambiguous. V dropped 4 bases and J dropped 10 bases, with 14 bases sitting between them. The length of the CDR3 is 13 residues. Per germline, CDR1 SGDLS and CDR2 YYNGEE. DNA of the CDR3: TGTGCCAGCAGCCCTTTGGAGGGTCGAAAACTGTTTTTT. Translated: CASSPLEGRKLFF. The full variable domain, rest sourced from reference TRBV9 and TRBJ1-4, is DSGVTQTPKHLITATGQRVTLRCSPRSGDLSVYWYQQSLDQGLQFLIQYYNGEERAKGNILERFSAQQFPDLHSELNLSSLELGDSALYFCASSPLEGRKLFFGSGTQLSVL.

This clone came up a few times. The genes are TRBV19 and TRBJ1-2; D unclear. The germline CDR1 and CDR2 sequences are LNHDA and SQIVND (reference sequence). Deletions cut 7 bases from V and 4 bases from J, with 22 bases between. This CDR3 spans 16 amino acids. CDR3: CASTPLFEGAGYGYTF. CDR3 nucleotides: TGTGCCAGTACTCCCTTGTTCGAGGGCGCGGGCTATGGCTACACCTTC.